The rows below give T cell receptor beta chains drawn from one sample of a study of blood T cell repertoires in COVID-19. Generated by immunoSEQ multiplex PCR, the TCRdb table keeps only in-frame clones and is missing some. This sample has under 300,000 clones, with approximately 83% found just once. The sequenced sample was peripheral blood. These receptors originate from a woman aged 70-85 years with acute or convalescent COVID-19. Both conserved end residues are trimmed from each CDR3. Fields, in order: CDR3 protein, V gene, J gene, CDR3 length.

CDR3 protein: ASSQGVKVGLLTNSPLH; V gene: TRBV4-1; J gene: TRBJ1-6; CDR3 length: 17
CDR3 protein: ASSDLAGTTEQF; V gene: TRBV10-2; J gene: TRBJ2-1; CDR3 length: 12
CDR3 protein: ASSLGGYEQY; V gene: TRBV5-6; J gene: TRBJ2-7; CDR3 length: 10
CDR3 protein: ASSMRAGGPHNEQF; V gene: TRBV19; J gene: TRBJ2-1; CDR3 length: 14
CDR3 protein: ASSLTYSRYNEQF; V gene: TRBV5-5; J gene: TRBJ2-1; CDR3 length: 13
CDR3 protein: ASSPKIALAGELF; V gene: TRBV4-2; J gene: TRBJ2-2; CDR3 length: 13
CDR3 protein: SVRTGRSTEAF; V gene: TRBV29-1; J gene: TRBJ1-1; CDR3 length: 11
CDR3 protein: ASSLQGPGAEAF; V gene: TRBV5-1; J gene: TRBJ1-1; CDR3 length: 12
CDR3 protein: ASSTYQGTGTGELF; V gene: TRBV11-2; J gene: TRBJ2-2; CDR3 length: 14
CDR3 protein: ASSPSDTLPYQPQH; V gene: TRBV7-8; J gene: TRBJ1-5; CDR3 length: 14
CDR3 protein: ASSLSRGGAETQY; V gene: TRBV5-1; J gene: TRBJ2-5; CDR3 length: 13
CDR3 protein: ASSPGQGWGNEQF; V gene: TRBV18; J gene: TRBJ2-1; CDR3 length: 13
CDR3 protein: ATSDFQGYTDTQY; V gene: TRBV24-1; J gene: TRBJ2-3; CDR3 length: 13
CDR3 protein: ASRAGNYGYT; V gene: TRBV6-5; J gene: TRBJ1-2; CDR3 length: 10